These 19 T cell receptor beta chains originate from one sample sequenced in a study of early T cells in non-severe SARS-CoV-2 infection (dated by TCRdb to the early 2020s). Receptor libraries were prepared by 5' RACE. Sequencer: NextSeq 500. Using fastp trimming at Q25 and MiXCR clonotype assembly, TCRdb reanalyzed the public sequencing data and kept in-frame beta chains. Each CDR3 protein appears once, grouped with its most common genes and DNA. The sample has about 48,000 distinct CDR3 sequences on record, roughly 13% of them singletons. Together, the top ten hold 10% of the sample. Sequencing was done on a sample of whole blood. These receptors were obtained from an adult who was a healthcare worker with PCR-confirmed SARS-CoV-2 infection or an uninfected control (not recorded which).

This clonotype was seen at least ten times. The chain couples TRBV7-2 to TRBJ1-1; no clear D gene. Germline V gives CDR1 SGHTA, CDR2 FQGNSA. V lost 5 bases and J 3 bases, leaving 4 bases between the germline ends. This CDR3 contains 11 residues. The CDR3: CASSPYTEAFF. As DNA, the CDR3 is TGTGCCAGCAGCCCCTACACTGAAGCTTTCTTT.

The sample holds many counts of this clonotype. The gene calls are TRBV20-1 and TRBJ2-7; D is perhaps TRBD1 (6 bases). The CDR3 contains 16 residues. Germline CDR1 and CDR2: DFQATT and SNEGSKA (reference sequence). The V end lost 3 bases, the J end lost 4 bases, and 22 bases lay between the germline ends. CDR3 residues: CSASVVRGKPFYEQYF. CDR3 DNA sequence: TGCAGTGCTAGTGTCGTCAGGGGCAAACCTTTTTACGAGCAGTACTTC.

This clonotype was observed at least ten times. This rearrangement joins TRBV29-1 to TRBJ1-2, with D hard to call. V dropped 2 bases and J dropped 4 bases, with 11 bases sitting between them. The CDR3 runs to 13 residues. CDR1 and CDR2 from the germline V gene are SQVTM and ANQGSEA. The CDR3 sequence: CSVELHFPYGYTF. The CDR3 region has the DNA TGCAGCGTTGAATTACACTTTCCCTATGGCTACACCTTC.

This clonotype was observed many times. The V and J genes are TRBV15 and TRBJ1-3; D is possibly TRBD1 (6 bases). Per germline, CDR1 LNHNV and CDR2 YYDKDF (reference sequence). There are 16 residues in the CDR3. Between the trimmed V and J ends, which lost 1 base and 0 bases, there was a span of 10 bases. CDR3 DNA: TGTGCCACCAGCAGAGGTCCGACAGGCTCTGGAAACACCATATATTTT. As protein: CATSRGPTGSGNTIYF.

This clonotype was picked up many times. The chain is built from TRBV29-1 and TRBJ1-2; a possible D gene is TRBD1 (5 bases). Germline assignment: CDR1 SQVTM and CDR2 ANQGSEA. The CDR3 loop spans 17 amino acids. With 5 bases removed from V and 0 bases from J, the gap between germline ends came to 22 bases. The CDR3 region is CSVFLGDSHSSNYGYTF. DNA of the CDR3: TGCAGCGTTTTTTTAGGGGATTCCCATTCTTCTAACTATGGCTACACCTTC.

This clonotype was counted only a few times. V and J are TRBV29-1 and TRBJ2-2; D perhaps matches TRBD2 (6 bases). The V end lost 7 bases, the J end lost 5 bases, and 8 bases lay between the germline ends. Germline V gene lookup returns CDR1 SQVTM and CDR2 ANQGSEA. The CDR3 sequence is 11 residues long. This chain's CDR3 is CSGAGTGELFF. The CDR3, as DNA: TGCAGCGGGGCGGGAACCGGGGAGCTGTTTTTT.

The table lists this clonotype with many counts. This rearrangement joins TRBV4-1 to TRBJ2-7; 7 bases are shared with TRBD1. The V and J ends lost 1 base and 3 bases, in that order; junction bases with no gene match: 9. Germline V gene sequence: CDR1 MGHRA, CDR2 YSYEKL. There are 16 residues in the CDR3. CDR3 coding DNA: TGCGCCAGCAGCCAAGTTTGGGACAGACAATTCTACGAGCAGTACTTC. Residues: CASSQVWDRQFYEQYF.

This clonotype was detected ten times or more. The chain recombines TRBV9 with TRBJ1-1; D possibly corresponds to TRBD1 (5 bases). This CDR3 contains 12 residues. The germline V gene encodes CDR1 SGDLS and CDR2 YYNGEE. The germline V and J ends were trimmed by 3 bases and 5 bases, with 8 bases remaining between them. This CDR3 is CASSGGETEAFF. Here the CDR3 DNA reads TGTGCCAGCAGCGGGGGGGAGACTGAAGCTTTCTTT.

The gene calls are TRBV30 and TRBJ2-7, with D possibly matching TRBD1 (6 bases). The ends were cut back, 3 bases at V and 2 bases at J, with 11 bases in the middle. The CDR3 is made up of 13 amino acids. CDR1 GTSNPN and CDR2 SVGIG come from the germline V gene (reference sequence). The CDR3 loop is CAWRGQRPYEQYF. The CDR3 DNA reads as TGTGCCTGGAGAGGACAGAGACCCTACGAGCAGTACTTC.

On this clonotype itself: This may be a read error: a much more frequent sequence differs by one nucleotide. The chain has TRBV9 and TRBJ2-3; D is ambiguous. The CDR3 length is 15 residues. Germline V gene lookup returns CDR1 SGDLS and CDR2 YYNGEE. V was shortened by 4 bases and J by 4 bases, with 16 bases between the two germline ends. CDR3 in amino acids: CASSPRPDLADTQYF. In DNA form, the CDR3 reads TGTGCCAGCAGCCCTCGACCAGATCTAGCAGATACGCAGTATTTT.

CDR3 coding DNA: TGCGCCAGCAGCAGAGGGATGGCAGCTTATCAAGAGACCCAGTACTTC. Translated, it gives CASSRGMAAYQETQYF. V usage is TRBV5-1 and J usage is TRBJ2-5; a weak D match, TRBD2 (5 bases). The germline gives CDR1 SGHRS, CDR2 YFSETQ. The CDR3 totals 16 residues. V gave up 4 bases and J gave up 2 bases, with 18 bases separating them.

This clonotype was observed at least ten times. The rearrangement links TRBV12-3 or TRBV12-4 to TRBJ1-6; 7 bases are shared with TRBD1. J was trimmed by 6 bases and V by 6 bases; bases with no gene match: 11. This CDR3 spans 16 amino acids. The CDR3 spells CASRPNTRGANSPLHF. The CDR3 DNA is TGTGCCAGCAGGCCTAATACCAGGGGGGCTAATTCACCCCTCCACTTT.

A remark on this clonotype: Relative to the germline gene, one junction end is altered; a read error may explain this. CDR3 in DNA: TGCAGTGCTCTTCCCCGGGGACGCCCCACAGATACGCAGTGTTTT. As protein: CSALPRGRPTDTQCF. The chain uses TRBV20-1 and TRBJ2-3; the D call may be TRBD1 or TRBD2 (5 bases each). The germline V gene has CDR1 DFQATT and CDR2 SNEGSKA (reference sequence). This CDR3 has 15 residues.

Only a few counts were recorded for this clonotype. The chain is built from TRBV7-2 and TRBJ2-5; maybe TRBD2 (5 bases). Germline assignment: CDR1 SGHTA and CDR2 FQGNSA. The CDR3 is made up of 14 amino acids. V gave up 4 bases and J gave up 7 bases, with 16 bases separating them. CDR3 sequence reads: CASSSTPTAGTQYF. The DNA of the CDR3 is TGTGCCAGCAGCTCTACCCCAACTGCGGGGACCCAGTACTTC.

This clonotype was detected only a few times. The chain carries TRBV3-1 and TRBJ2-1, with D uncertain. Germline CDR1 and CDR2: LGHDT and YNNKEL (reference sequence). Trimming removed 4 bases at V and 6 bases at J, with 10 bases between. The CDR3 covers 13 residues. The chain's CDR3 is CASSRKGPNEQFF. DNA for the CDR3: TGTGCCAGCAGCCGGAAGGGCCCCAATGAGCAGTTCTTC.

At least ten counts were recorded for this clonotype. This rearrangement joins TRBV11-2 to TRBJ2-5, with unresolved D. V gave up 0 bases and J gave up 4 bases, with 6 bases separating them. This CDR3 region has 13 residues. The germline V gene encodes CDR1 SGHAT and CDR2 FQNNGV. The CDR3 is CASSLESGETQYF. The CDR3, as DNA: TGTGCCAGCAGCTTAGAATCCGGAGAGACCCAGTACTTC.

The rearrangement links TRBV3-1 to TRBJ1-1, with D possibly being TRBD1 (5 bases). V was clipped by 3 bases and J by 1 base, with 9 bases between them. CDR1 and CDR2 (germline): LGHDT, YNNKEL (reference sequence). CDR3 length equals 14 residues. The CDR3 spells CASSQGVPNTEAFF. In nucleotides, the CDR3 is TGTGCCAGCAGCCAGGGGGTACCGAACACTGAAGCTTTCTTT.

V gene TRBV4-2 combines with J gene TRBJ1-6; unclear D gene. Trimming took 0 bases from V and 10 from J, leaving 10 bases between them. The CDR3 has 14 residues. The V gene's germline CDR1 is LGHNA and CDR2 YNFKEQ. CDR3 residues: CASSQEQRESPLHF. CDR3 DNA sequence: TGTGCCAGCAGCCAAGAACAGCGTGAATCACCCCTCCACTTT.

This sequence joins TRBV27 and TRBJ2-2; D call uncertain. The V gene lost 4 bases and the J gene lost 6 bases, with 9 bases spanning the gap. Germline V lookup: CDR1 MNHEY, CDR2 SMNVEV (reference sequence). The CDR3 loop spans 13 amino acids. The CDR3 protein is CASSWSTAGELFF. CDR3 DNA: TGTGCCAGCAGTTGGTCAACCGCCGGGGAGCTGTTTTTT.